The TCR beta chain described here comes from a study of cytomegalovirus exposure and HLA in healthy donors. V was pared by 5 bases and J by 7 bases, with 10 bases of the junction left unmatched. This CDR3 spans 16 amino acids. CDR1 is MNHEY and CDR2 is SMNVEV in the germline V gene (reference sequence). 60 Vbeta and 13 Jbeta primers were used in PCR. Clones were read by immunoSEQ multiplex PCR, and TCRdb kept only the in-frame ones, dropping some. The data contain some 130,000 clones, about 78% of them seen just once; the ten biggest clones take up over 1.2%. This TCR derives from a female donor in good health and CMV-seronegative. The gene calls are TRBV27 and TRBJ2-1; 11 bases agree with TRBD2. Sequencing input: PBMCs. The CDR3 nucleotides read TGTGCCAGCAGTCCTCATAGCGGGAGGGCCAGGAATGAGCAGTTCTTC. Its translation is CASSPHSGRARNEQFF.